These T cell receptor beta chains were read from a single sample in a study of cytomegalovirus exposure and HLA in healthy donors. Clones were sequenced by immunoSEQ multiplex PCR, and TCRdb holds only the in-frame ones, with some missing. The table includes about 92,000 clones, around 85% detected once. Sequencing was done on a sample of PBMCs. The origin of the receptors is a girl aged 2-10 years in good health and CMV-seropositive. Both conserved end residues are part of each CDR3. Fields, in order: J gene, V gene, clone size, D gene, CDR3 protein, CDR3 DNA. The D gene is left open where the match is weak. Rows give clone size only sometimes, using once, few, many, or a class for an expanded clone.

j_call: TRBJ1-1; v_call: TRBV5-1; clone_size: .; d_call: .; cdr3_aa: CASSLGGGWGTEAFF; cdr3_nt: TGCGCCAGCAGCTTGGGGGGGGGATGGGGGACTGAAGCTTTCTTT
j_call: TRBJ1-2; v_call: TRBV28; clone_size: .; d_call: .; cdr3_aa: CASSFNRVPYGYTF; cdr3_nt: TGTGCCAGCAGTTTCAACAGGGTCCCCTATGGCTACACCTTC
j_call: TRBJ1-2; v_call: TRBV6-5; clone_size: .; d_call: .; cdr3_aa: CASRRGEGGYTF; cdr3_nt: TGTGCCAGCAGACGGGGGGAGGGTGGCTACACCTTC
j_call: TRBJ2-1; v_call: TRBV29-1; clone_size: .; d_call: .; cdr3_aa: CSVSGIDEQFF; cdr3_nt: TGCAGCGTTTCCGGGATCGATGAGCAGTTCTTC
j_call: TRBJ1-1; v_call: TRBV6-6; clone_size: .; d_call: TRBD1; cdr3_aa: CASSWGFTGGNTEAFF; cdr3_nt: TGTGCCAGCAGTTGGGGTTTTACAGGGGGCAATACTGAAGCTTTCTTT
j_call: TRBJ1-1; v_call: TRBV30; clone_size: .; d_call: TRBD1; cdr3_aa: CAWTLGPGGAFF; cdr3_nt: TGTGCCTGGACTTTAGGGCCAGGGGGAGCTTTCTTT
j_call: TRBJ1-5; v_call: TRBV5-6; clone_size: .; d_call: .; cdr3_aa: CASSREGGQPQHF; cdr3_nt: TGTGCCAGCAGCCGAGAAGGGGGACAGCCCCAGCATTTT
j_call: TRBJ1-4; v_call: TRBV27; clone_size: .; d_call: .; cdr3_aa: CASSAGTEKLFF; cdr3_nt: TGTGCCAGCAGCGCGGGGACTGAAAAACTGTTTTTT
j_call: TRBJ2-7; v_call: TRBV9; clone_size: few; d_call: .; cdr3_aa: CASSVGVDTPYEQYF; cdr3_nt: TGTGCCAGCAGCGTAGGAGTGGACACCCCCTACGAGCAGTACTTC
j_call: TRBJ2-7; v_call: TRBV5-1; clone_size: .; d_call: TRBD1; cdr3_aa: CASSLPDRGYEQYF; cdr3_nt: TGCGCCAGCAGCCTTCCGGACAGGGGCTACGAGCAGTACTTC
j_call: TRBJ2-1; v_call: TRBV5-1; clone_size: few; d_call: TRBD2; cdr3_aa: CASSRVVPGTSHEQFF; cdr3_nt: TGCGCCAGCAGCCGGGTGGTTCCCGGGACTAGTCATGAGCAGTTCTTC
j_call: TRBJ1-1; v_call: TRBV7-9; clone_size: .; d_call: .; cdr3_aa: CASSLGGVNTEAFF; cdr3_nt: TGTGCCAGCAGCTTGGGAGGGGTGAACACTGAAGCTTTCTTT
j_call: TRBJ1-5; v_call: TRBV16; clone_size: .; d_call: .; cdr3_aa: CASSLRHEQPQHF; cdr3_nt: TGTGCCAGCAGCCTGCGTCATGAACAGCCCCAGCATTTT
j_call: TRBJ2-7; v_call: TRBV29-1; clone_size: .; d_call: .; cdr3_aa: CSVYAGETPYEQYF; cdr3_nt: TGCAGCGTGTATGCAGGGGAAACCCCCTACGAGCAGTACTTC
j_call: TRBJ2-7; v_call: TRBV28; clone_size: .; d_call: TRBD1; cdr3_aa: CASSSPGGTASYEQYF; cdr3_nt: TGTGCCAGCAGTTCTCCAGGGGGAACCGCCTCCTACGAGCAGTACTTC
j_call: TRBJ2-7; v_call: TRBV2; clone_size: .; d_call: TRBD1; cdr3_aa: CASDRGPVYNEQYF; cdr3_nt: TGTGCCAGCGACAGGGGCCCGGTGTACAACGAGCAGTACTTC
j_call: TRBJ1-2; v_call: TRBV30; clone_size: .; d_call: TRBD1; cdr3_aa: CAWSGYRGMGDYGYTF; cdr3_nt: TGTGCCTGGAGTGGGTACAGGGGGATGGGTGACTATGGCTACACCTTC
j_call: TRBJ2-3; v_call: TRBV5-1; clone_size: .; d_call: TRBD1; cdr3_aa: CASSTGQGRQNTQYF; cdr3_nt: TGCGCCAGCAGCACCGGACAGGGAAGACAAAATACGCAGTATTTT
j_call: TRBJ2-2; v_call: TRBV7-8; clone_size: .; d_call: TRBD2; cdr3_aa: CASSWGVREGPDGELFF; cdr3_nt: TGTGCCAGCAGCTGGGGGGTGCGGGAGGGCCCCGACGGGGAGCTGTTTTTT
j_call: TRBJ2-1; v_call: TRBV6-4; clone_size: .; d_call: TRBD2; cdr3_aa: CASRRLAGGPGEQFF; cdr3_nt: TGTGCCAGCAGGAGACTAGCGGGAGGGCCGGGTGAGCAGTTCTTC
j_call: TRBJ2-3; v_call: TRBV9; clone_size: .; d_call: .; cdr3_aa: CASSVQSGSGPDTQYF; cdr3_nt: TGTGCCAGCAGCGTTCAGAGTGGGTCGGGTCCAGATACGCAGTATTTT
j_call: TRBJ2-1; v_call: TRBV27; clone_size: .; d_call: TRBD2; cdr3_aa: CASSPGLAGAYNEQFF; cdr3_nt: TGTGCCAGCAGTCCGGGACTAGCGGGAGCCTACAATGAGCAGTTCTTC
j_call: TRBJ1-1; v_call: TRBV28; clone_size: .; d_call: .; cdr3_aa: CASKPQVPNTEAFF; cdr3_nt: TGTGCCAGCAAGCCCCAGGTTCCGAACACTGAAGCTTTCTTT
j_call: TRBJ2-5; v_call: TRBV27; clone_size: once; d_call: .; cdr3_aa: CASRLGAGTQYF; cdr3_nt: TGTGCCAGCAGGCTAGGTGCGGGGACCCAGTACTTC
j_call: TRBJ1-2; v_call: TRBV5-1; clone_size: .; d_call: .; cdr3_aa: CASSFSGPGMRYTF; cdr3_nt: TGCGCCAGCAGCTTCTCCGGCCCTGGAATGCGGTACACCTTC
j_call: TRBJ2-3; v_call: TRBV7-9; clone_size: .; d_call: TRBD1; cdr3_aa: CASSTYPGQGTDTQYF; cdr3_nt: TGTGCCAGCAGCACTTACCCGGGACAGGGTACAGATACGCAGTATTTT
j_call: TRBJ2-7; v_call: TRBV4-3; clone_size: .; d_call: TRBD2; cdr3_aa: CASSQGTSGSLGYEQYF; cdr3_nt: TGCGCCAGCAGCCAAGGGACTAGCGGGAGCCTGGGCTACGAGCAGTACTTC
j_call: TRBJ2-5; v_call: TRBV6-5; clone_size: .; d_call: .; cdr3_aa: CASSDVQGVETQYF; cdr3_nt: TGTGCCAGCAGCGATGTCCAGGGTGTAGAGACCCAGTACTTC
j_call: TRBJ1-1; v_call: TRBV30; clone_size: .; d_call: TRBD1; cdr3_aa: CAWSTGVDTEAFF; cdr3_nt: TGTGCCTGGAGTACAGGGGTCGACACTGAAGCTTTCTTT
j_call: TRBJ2-2; v_call: TRBV5-6; clone_size: few; d_call: .; cdr3_aa: CASSLTGPGELFF; cdr3_nt: TGTGCCAGCAGCTTGACAGGGCCCGGGGAGCTGTTTTTT
j_call: TRBJ2-3; v_call: TRBV27; clone_size: few; d_call: .; cdr3_aa: CASSLSGGMYADTQYF; cdr3_nt: TGTGCCAGCAGTTTATCTGGCGGGATGTACGCAGATACGCAGTATTTT
j_call: TRBJ2-3; v_call: TRBV6-4; clone_size: .; d_call: TRBD2; cdr3_aa: CASSGLAGATDTQYF; cdr3_nt: TGTGCCAGCTCGGGACTAGCGGGAGCTACAGATACGCAGTATTTT
j_call: TRBJ2-7; v_call: TRBV28; clone_size: .; d_call: .; cdr3_aa: CASSTQGYEQYF; cdr3_nt: TGTGCCAGCAGTACCCAGGGGTACGAGCAGTACTTC
j_call: TRBJ2-5; v_call: TRBV28; clone_size: .; d_call: .; cdr3_aa: CASSLSGPLTQYF; cdr3_nt: TGTGCCAGCAGTTTAAGCGGCCCCTTAACCCAGTACTTC
j_call: TRBJ2-7; v_call: TRBV5-6; clone_size: .; d_call: .; cdr3_aa: CASSYDTEQYF; cdr3_nt: TGTGCCAGCAGCTACGACACCGAGCAGTACTTC
j_call: TRBJ2-3; v_call: TRBV2; clone_size: once; d_call: .; cdr3_aa: CASSEYSTDTQYF; cdr3_nt: TGTGCCAGCAGTGAATATTCCACAGATACGCAGTATTTT
j_call: TRBJ1-1; v_call: TRBV5-4; clone_size: .; d_call: .; cdr3_aa: CASSLLQENTEAFF; cdr3_nt: TGTGCCAGCAGCTTGCTACAGGAGAACACTGAAGCTTTCTTT
j_call: TRBJ2-1; v_call: TRBV10-3; clone_size: .; d_call: TRBD2; cdr3_aa: CATKTGLAEKGNEQFF; cdr3_nt: TGTGCCACAAAAACGGGACTAGCGGAAAAAGGGAATGAGCAGTTCTTC
j_call: TRBJ2-7; v_call: TRBV10-3; clone_size: few; d_call: .; cdr3_aa: CAISDVNRDYEQYF; cdr3_nt: TGTGCCATCAGTGATGTGAACAGGGACTACGAGCAGTACTTC
j_call: TRBJ2-7; v_call: TRBV4-3; clone_size: .; d_call: TRBD1; cdr3_aa: CASSQVRDRAYEQYF; cdr3_nt: TGCGCCAGCAGCCAGGTCCGGGACAGGGCCTACGAGCAGTACTTC
j_call: TRBJ2-1; v_call: TRBV29-1; clone_size: .; d_call: .; cdr3_aa: CSVVALEGGNEQFF; cdr3_nt: TGCAGCGTTGTGGCACTAGAGGGTGGGAATGAGCAGTTCTTC
j_call: TRBJ2-7; v_call: TRBV5-1; clone_size: .; d_call: TRBD2; cdr3_aa: CASSLGSGFSYEQYF; cdr3_nt: TGCGCCAGCAGCTTGGGTAGCGGGTTCTCCTACGAGCAGTACTTC
j_call: TRBJ2-2; v_call: TRBV2; clone_size: .; d_call: TRBD1; cdr3_aa: CASRTGSNTGELFF; cdr3_nt: TGTGCCAGCCGGACAGGCTCGAACACCGGGGAGCTGTTTTTT
j_call: TRBJ1-2; v_call: TRBV4-3; clone_size: .; d_call: .; cdr3_aa: CASSQELGEAFHGYTF; cdr3_nt: TGCGCCAGCAGCCAAGAATTGGGGGAGGCGTTCCACGGCTACACCTTC
j_call: TRBJ2-7; v_call: TRBV6-5; clone_size: .; d_call: .; cdr3_aa: CATLRGAGTDEQYF; cdr3_nt: TGTGCCACCCTAAGAGGTGCGGGGACGGACGAGCAGTACTTC
j_call: TRBJ2-1; v_call: TRBV4-1; clone_size: once; d_call: TRBD2; cdr3_aa: CASSQDFAGGSPYNEQFF; cdr3_nt: TGCGCCAGCAGCCAAGACTTCGCGGGAGGTTCTCCCTACAATGAGCAGTTCTTC
j_call: TRBJ2-3; v_call: TRBV29-1; clone_size: .; d_call: .; cdr3_aa: CSVVPGSGDTQYF; cdr3_nt: TGCAGCGTTGTCCCCGGGTCTGGGGATACGCAGTATTTT